These 17 T cell receptor beta chains came from one sample sequenced in a study of cytomegalovirus exposure and HLA in healthy donors. Primers for the PCR totalled 60 Vbeta and 13 Jbeta. Using immunoSEQ multiplex PCR, the repertoire was profiled, and TCRdb retains in-frame clones only, with some absent. Here the sample spans some 190,000 clones, around 79% being singletons. The specimen was PBMCs. The receptors shown here come from a woman between 50 and 59 years old in good health and CMV-seronegative.

The gene calls are TRBV5-1 and TRBJ2-7; 7 bases are shared with TRBD1. The CDR3 spans 15 residues. J gave up 2 bases and V 1 base, and 6 bases lay outside the gene matches. CDR1 is SGHRS, CDR2 YFSETQ, per germline. CDR3 coding DNA: TGCGCCAGCAGCTTGAAGACAGGGCTAACCTACGAGCAGTACTTC. This encodes CASSLKTGLTYEQYF.

V usage is TRBV19 and J usage is TRBJ1-5; the D gene is possibly TRBD1 (5 bases). Germline CDR1 reads LNHDA; CDR2 reads SQIVND (reference sequence). CDR3 length: 15 amino acids. The V gene lost 6 bases and the J gene lost 9 bases, with 21 bases spanning the gap. CDR3 bases: TGTGCCAGTAGCTCCCTGGGAGGGCCCGGGGGGCCCCAGCATTTT. Translated, it gives CASSSLGGPGGPQHF.

This chain joins TRBV7-2 and TRBJ1-1; 10 bases match TRBD1. The CDR3 totals 15 residues. The germline V gene encodes CDR1 SGHTA and CDR2 FQGNSA. J gave up 5 bases and V 4 bases, and 7 bases lay outside the gene matches. The CDR3 here is CASSSAPGQGTEAFF. The CDR3, as DNA: TGTGCCAGCAGCTCGGCCCCGGGACAGGGGACTGAAGCTTTCTTT. The whole variable domain, remainder taken from reference TRBV7-2 and TRBJ1-1, is GAGVSQSPSNKVTEKGKDVELRCDPISGHTALYWYRQSLGQGLEFLIYFQGNSAPDKSGLPSDRFSAERTGGSVSTLTIQRTQQEDSAVYLCASSSAPGQGTEAFFGQGTRLTVV.

This chain links TRBV4-3 with TRBJ2-2; D may be TRBD1 (5 bases). Germline V lookup: CDR1 LGHNA, CDR2 YSLEER. Trimming removed 4 bases at V and 2 bases at J, with 17 bases between. This CDR3 has 17 amino acids. CDR3: CASSPFLGVGNTGELFF. CDR3 sequence (DNA): TGCGCCAGCAGCCCCTTTTTAGGGGTGGGTAACACCGGGGAGCTGTTTTTT.

This clone was picked up one time. The chain joins TRBV28 to TRBJ1-5; no clear D gene. CDR3 length equals 13 residues. The germline V gene has CDR1 MDHEN and CDR2 SYDVKM. The germline V and J ends were trimmed by 6 bases and 1 base, with 7 bases remaining between them. CDR3 in DNA: TGTGCCAGCAGCCCCTCGAGCAATCAGCCCCAGCATTTT. The encoded protein is CASSPSSNQPQHF.

The rearrangement uses TRBV10-3 and TRBJ1-2; D gene ambiguous. V was trimmed by 9 bases and J by 4 bases, leaving 9 bases between them. The CDR3 has 11 amino acids. Per germline, CDR1 ENHRY and CDR2 SYGVKD. The CDR3 region has the DNA TGTGCCATATCCGCCGGCTATGGCTACACCTTC. As protein: CAISAGYGYTF.

This clone was detected a few times. The V call is TRBV7-3, the J call TRBJ2-3; D remains ambiguous. The CDR3 totals 14 residues. The V end was cut by 5 bases, the J end by 1 base, with 10 bases between. Germline CDR1 SGHTA, CDR2 FQGTGA. CDR3 protein: CASSQNKGTDTQYF. Here the CDR3 DNA reads TGTGCCAGCAGCCAGAATAAAGGCACAGATACGCAGTATTTT.

This sequence joins TRBV18 and TRBJ2-3, with D maybe TRBD2 (6 bases). The germline CDR1 and CDR2 sequences are KGHSH and LQKENI. This CDR3 comprises 13 residues. V lost 3 bases and J 3 bases, leaving 7 bases between the germline ends. The chain's CDR3 is CASSPRETDTQYF. CDR3 in DNA: TGTGCCAGCTCACCTCGGGAGACAGATACGCAGTATTTT.

The chain employs TRBV29-1 and TRBJ2-1; 7 nucleotides match TRBD1. CDR1 SQVTM and CDR2 ANQGSEA come from the germline V gene. The CDR3 runs to 14 residues. J was trimmed by 7 bases and V by 6 bases; bases with no gene match: 12. This CDR3 is CSVPGPGGSNEQFF. The DNA for the CDR3 is TGCAGCGTCCCTGGACCAGGGGGTTCGAATGAGCAGTTCTTC.

This chain joins TRBV6-6 and TRBJ1-2; perhaps TRBD1 as D (6 bases). Trimming shortened V by 1 base and J by 4 bases, and 13 bases separated the two germline ends. Germline lookup yields CDR1 MNHNY and CDR2 SVGAGI (reference sequence). This CDR3 comprises 15 residues. The CDR3 DNA reads as TGTGCCAGCAGTTACTTATCGGGACATGGCTATGGCTACACCTTC. Encoded protein: CASSYLSGHGYGYTF.

The chain employs TRBV19 and TRBJ2-5; D possibly corresponds to TRBD2 (6 bases). Deletions cut 1 base from V and 4 bases from J, with 16 bases between. CDR1 and CDR2 from the germline V gene are LNHDA and SQIVND (reference sequence). CDR3 length equals 16 residues. CDR3 sequence reads: CASSIGGLLRGETQYF. The CDR3 DNA follows: TGTGCCAGTAGTATAGGGGGACTCCTTAGGGGAGAGACCCAGTACTTC.

Notes on this clone: The junction departs from the called germline gene at one end, perhaps through a read error. The rearrangement joins TRBV28 to TRBJ1-5; D is possibly TRBD1 (5 bases). The germline V gene has CDR1 MDHEN and CDR2 SYDVKM. The CDR3 consists of 16 residues. CDR3 sequence (DNA): TGTGCCAGCAGCTTATATGGGGGGAGGAGGAATCAGCCCCAGCATTTT. Amino acid sequence: CASSLYGGRRNQPQHF.

This chain connects TRBV27 to TRBJ1-1; D possibly corresponds to TRBD1 (6 bases). CDR3 length equals 16 residues. The germline CDR1 and CDR2 sequences are MNHEY and SMNVEV (reference sequence). V lost 6 bases and J 2 bases, leaving 19 bases between the germline ends. The CDR3 DNA sequence: TGTGCCAGCAGCCTCCTGGGGACCGGGACAAACACTGAAGCTTTCTTT. It is translated as CASSLLGTGTNTEAFF.

This clone appeared once. This chain uses TRBV28 with TRBJ1-5; a weak D match, TRBD1 (5 bases). Germline V lookup: CDR1 MDHEN, CDR2 SYDVKM. The CDR3 runs to 12 residues. Trimming cost V 6 bases and J 6 bases, with 9 bases left between them. CDR3 protein: CASSPDIQPQHF. DNA for the CDR3: TGTGCCAGCAGCCCGGACATTCAGCCCCAGCATTTT.

The table lists this clone with a few counts. At the DNA level, this CDR3 is encoded by other sequences in the same sample as well. The genes are TRBV18 and TRBJ2-7; TRBD2 agrees at 7 bases. V dropped 2 bases and J dropped 4; count of bases not matched to a gene: 5. From germline, CDR1 is KGHSH and CDR2 LQKENI. CDR3 size: 14 residues. The CDR3: CASSPGGGPYEQYF. Written as DNA, the CDR3 is TGTGCCAGCTCACCAGGGGGAGGGCCGTACGAGCAGTACTTC. Combining the CDR3 with reference TRBV18 and TRBJ2-7 gives the whole variable domain NAGVMQNPRHLVRRRGQEARLRCSPMKGHSHVYWYRQLPEEGLKFMVYLQKENIIDESGMPKERFSAEFPKEGPSILRIQQVVRGDSAAYFCASSPGGGPYEQYFGPGTRLTVT.

V usage is TRBV19 and J usage is TRBJ2-7, with D hard to call. V lost 3 bases, J lost 1 base, and 16 bases lay in between. The CDR3 contains 16 residues. Germline V gives CDR1 LNHDA, CDR2 SQIVND (reference sequence). The CDR3 nucleotides are TGTGCCAGTAGTATTTCTGTTTCGGCAGGTTCCTACGAGCAGTACTTC. It yields the protein CASSISVSAGSYEQYF.

The V call is TRBV2, the J call TRBJ2-1, with D tentatively TRBD1 (7 bases). V was trimmed by 10 bases and J by 10 bases, leaving 17 bases between them. The CDR3 contains 12 residues. From germline, CDR1 is SNHLY and CDR2 FYNNEI. CDR3 sequence (DNA): TGTGCCACCTCAGGGGGGAGGTGGGAGCAGTTCTTC. It specifies CATSGGRWEQFF. Variable domain in full (rest from reference TRBV2 and TRBJ2-1): EPEVTQTPSHQVTQMGQEVILRCVPISNHLYFYWYRQILGQKVEFLVSFYNNEISEKSEIFDDQFSVERPDGSNFTLKIRSTKLEDSAMYFCATSGGRWEQFFGPGTRLTVL.